Below, 9 T cell receptor beta chains from the same sample are listed, as sequenced in a study of CD8+ T cells in alopecia areata. As to treatment: oral pan-JAK inhibitor, 5-10 mg twice daily. RNA extraction and reverse transcription yielded cDNA as sequencing template. Some clones are missing from TCRdb's copy, which holds only in-frame ones; the method was immunoSEQ multiplex PCR. The sample contains about 210,000 clones, under 70% of which appear only once. This material consisted of CD4+ T cells sorted from blood, taken at week 4, from a patient treated with tofacitinib. The source of these receptors is a human donor with alopecia areata.

This chain joins TRBV2 and TRBJ2-5, with D possibly TRBD2 on 6 matching bases. V was shortened by 7 bases and J by 2 bases, with 11 bases between the two germline ends. This CDR3 contains 13 residues. Per the germline V gene, CDR1 is SNHLY and CDR2 is FYNNEI. CDR3 DNA sequence: TGTGCCAGCAAAGGGACTGGACAAGAGACCCAGTACTTC. Its translation: CASKGTGQETQYF.

This chain connects TRBV2 to TRBJ2-5; D not certain. There are 12 residues in the CDR3. The V end was cut by 8 bases, the J end by 0 bases, with 7 bases between. CDR1 and CDR2 (germline): SNHLY, FYNNEI. The CDR3: CASLADQETQYF. CDR3 nucleotide sequence: TGTGCCAGCTTGGCCGACCAAGAGACCCAGTACTTC.

The chain recombines TRBV7-8 with TRBJ1-3; 11 nucleotides match TRBD1. The J call may not be correct, given that the DNA end is closer to TRBJ2-2. CDR3 length: 18 amino acids. CDR1 is SGHVS and CDR2 is FQNEAQ in the germline V gene. The CDR3 here is CASSLDSPGTGGTGELFF. Here the CDR3 DNA reads TGTGCCAGCAGCTTAGATTCCCCCGGGACAGGGGGGACCGGGGAGCTGTTTTTT.

This clone was detected once. The chain has TRBV2 and TRBJ1-6, with 7 positions matching TRBD1. Germline V gives CDR1 SNHLY, CDR2 FYNNEI. The CDR3 has 15 amino acids. After removal of 6 bases from V and 7 bases from J, the junction contained 9 bases not matched to a gene. CDR3 sequence (DNA): TGTGCCAGCAGCCGAAAGACAGGGACCAATTCACCCCTCCACTTT. Amino acid sequence: CASSRKTGTNSPLHF. Supplemented by reference TRBV2 and TRBJ1-6, the full variable domain reads EPEVTQTPSHQVTQMGQEVILRCVPISNHLYFYWYRQILGQKVEFLVSFYNNEISEKSEIFDDQFSVERPDGSNFTLKIRSTKLEDSAMYFCASSRKTGTNSPLHFGNGTRLTVT.

The chain joins TRBV27 to TRBJ1-2, with D possibly matching TRBD1 (5 bases). Per germline, CDR1 MNHEY and CDR2 SMNVEV (reference sequence). CDR3 size: 16 residues. Trimming stripped 0 bases from V and 3 bases from J, with 14 bases between. CDR3 DNA sequence: TGTGCCAGCAGTTTATCGTCGGGACTCCGTTACTATGGCTACACCTTC. Translation gives CASSLSSGLRYYGYTF.

Note on this clone: One junction end disagrees with the germline gene, perhaps due to a read error. The V and J genes are TRBV11-2 and TRBJ2-1, with D perhaps being TRBD1 or TRBD2 (7 bases each). Germline V lookup: CDR1 SGHAT, CDR2 FQNNGV. This CDR3 has 11 amino acids. The CDR3 sequence: CASSQGGWSVF. CDR3 in DNA: TGTGCCAGCAGCCAGGGGGGGTGGTCCGTCTTC.

The rearrangement links TRBV7-2 to TRBJ1-6; 7 bases fit TRBD1. Trimming removed 4 bases from V and 9 bases from J; junction bases left unmatched: 12. Germline V lookup: CDR1 SGHTA, CDR2 FQGNSA. The CDR3 sequence is 16 residues long. CDR3 amino acids: CASSSFTGTVGSPLHF. The CDR3 bases are TGTGCCAGCAGCTCATTTACCGGGACAGTAGGTTCACCCCTCCACTTT.

This rearrangement joins TRBV10-2 to TRBJ2-1; TRBD2 is a possible D gene (7 bases). Germline V gene lookup returns CDR1 WSHSY and CDR2 SAAADI. The CDR3 has 15 residues. Between the trimmed V and J ends, which lost 10 bases and 6 bases, there was a span of 22 bases. CDR3 DNA sequence: TGCGCCACCCACGGTGGGGGGGCCGGGGTCAATGAGCAGTTCTTC. Residues: CATHGGGAGVNEQFF.

This clone is a singleton in its sample. V and J are TRBV6-6 and TRBJ1-6; no definite D call. From germline, CDR1 is MNHNY and CDR2 SVGAGI (reference sequence). Trimming removed 5 bases from V and 7 bases from J, with 6 bases in between. This CDR3 spans 12 amino acids. This chain's CDR3 is CASSRGNSPLHF. Written as DNA, the CDR3 is TGTGCCAGCAGTAGAGGAAATTCACCCCTCCACTTT.